This T cell receptor (beta chain) was sequenced for a study of blood T cell repertoires in COVID-19. Overall study context: Samples taken during acute and convalescent COVID-19 were collected in the United States, Italy and Spain. Nucleic acid was either cDNA or gDNA, and it came from T cells, B-cell-depleted T cells, or PBMCs.

Per germline, CDR1 SGHVS and CDR2 FNYEAQ. The CDR3 is 13 residues long. The V gene lost 5 bases and the J gene lost 0 bases, with 7 bases spanning the gap. Per the authors' pipeline: From reference gene primer amplification, estimates of nucleated cell counts were derived. Profiled with immunoSEQ multiplex PCR; TCRdb holds only in-frame clones, not every one. The D gene and trimming were derived from the DNA, and the V and J assignments and clone size from that table. Of about 220,000 clones detected, under 90% appear once; the ten largest clones hold 3.5% to 4%. The sequence derives from a woman at least 80 years old with acute or convalescent COVID-19. V and J are TRBV7-6 and TRBJ2-5, with D hard to call. Sequences were obtained from peripheral blood. The CDR3 spells CASSLSYQETQYF. The DNA for the CDR3 is TGTGCCAGCAGCCTATCTTACCAAGAGACCCAGTACTTC.